This is a list of T cell receptor beta chains from one sample in a study of post-analysis software for immune sequencing data. TCRdb re-analysed the PCR reads in MiXCR, keeping a single row per CDR3 protein. The sample holds some 690,000 distinct CDR3 sequences; roughly 30% are singletons and the top ten take 0.5% to 0.6%. Sequenced material: blood. Receptors were obtained from a girl aged 10-17 years with multiple sclerosis. CDR3s include the opening cysteine and the closing phenylalanine or tryptophan. A D gene is named only where the DNA matches it firmly. Clone size is stated in some rows and not others, as once, few, many or a class when expanded.

>TRBJ2-1|NA|TRBV5-1|few
TGCGCCAGCAGCTTGGCCGGGACGGACGAATACAATGAGCAGTTCTTC
CASSLAGTDEYNEQFF
>TRBJ1-2|TRBD1|TRBV3-1|NA
TGTGCCAGCAGCGATGGACAGGGTAGCGGCTACACCTTC
CASSDGQGSGYTF
>TRBJ2-2|TRBD2|TRBV6-1|NA
TGTGCCAGCAGCTCACTAGCGGGGGCTGCGAACACCGGGGAGCTGTTTTTT
CASSSLAGAANTGELFF
>TRBJ2-7|NA|TRBV7-2|once
TGTGCCGGCAGCTTCATCCCCGGTAACTCCTACGAGCAGTACTTC
CAGSFIPGNSYEQYF
>TRBJ2-2|TRBD2|TRBV29-1|once
TGCTCGGGGGGGGCGAACACCGGGGAGCTGTTTTTT
CSGGANTGELFF
>TRBJ1-2|NA|TRBV15|many
TGTGCCACCGGGACCGATAAGCTTTATGGCTACACCTTC
CATGTDKLYGYTF
>TRBJ1-1|TRBD1|TRBV12-3/TRBV12-4|few
TGTGCCAGCAGTACCCACAGGGGGTTTACTGAAGCTTTCTTT
CASSTHRGFTEAFF
>TRBJ1-5|NA|TRBV12-3/TRBV12-4|NA
TGTGCCAGTTCCCAATGGGGGGGCAAGTCCAATCAGCCCCAGCATTTT
CASSQWGGKSNQPQHF
>TRBJ1-4|NA|TRBV20-1|few
TGCAGTGCTCGTGGGGCAGGGGACGAAAAACTGTTTTTT
CSARGAGDEKLFF
>TRBJ2-2|NA|TRBV21-1|NA
TGTGCCAGCAGCTCTCCCTCGACAGGGGTCTACGCGCCATCGAACACCGGGGAGCTGTTTTTT
CASSSPSTGVYAPSNTGELFF
>TRBJ1-1|TRBD1|TRBV6-2/TRBV6-3|few
TGTGTCAGCATCGACCGCCTGACAGGGCGGAACACTGAAGCTTTCTTT
CVSIDRLTGRNTEAFF
>TRBJ2-4|TRBD2|TRBV5-1|few
TGCGCCAGCAGTTCTGGACTAGCGGGGGGACCCTCGGGGGGTGTCATTCAGTACTTC
CASSSGLAGGPSGGVIQYF
>TRBJ2-3|NA|TRBV7-9|few
TGTGCCAGCAGCTCCTTATACCCGGACCAGTATACGCAGTATTTT
CASSSLYPDQYTQYF
>TRBJ2-5|NA|TRBV20-1|few
TGCAGTGTCCAGGGACTTTACCAAGAGACCCAGTACTTC
CSVQGLYQETQYF
>TRBJ1-4|NA|TRBV6-5|NA
TGTGCCAGCAGTCGGCTGGAGTATGAAAAACTGTTTTTT
CASSRLEYEKLFF
>TRBJ1-2|NA|TRBV7-2|NA
TGTGCCAGCAGCTTAGTGCGGAGAGATAACTATGGCTACACCTTC
CASSLVRRDNYGYTF
>TRBJ2-3|TRBD2|TRBV28|once
TGTGCCAGCAGAGGGGATAGCGGGAGGGCGACAGATACGCAGTATTTT
CASRGDSGRATDTQYF
>TRBJ1-4|NA|TRBV28|NA
TGTGCCAGCAGTCCCTGGGAACAGGGCGGTTATGAAAAACTGTTTTTT
CASSPWEQGGYEKLFF
>TRBJ2-5|NA|TRBV7-9|medium-sized
TGTGCCAGCAGCCCCCTTCGGGGGGAGACCCAGTACTTC
CASSPLRGETQYF
>TRBJ2-7|TRBD2|TRBV7-2|NA
TGTGCCAGCAGCTTGGGGCTAGCGGGAGGGCCGGCGGACGAGCAGTACTTC
CASSLGLAGGPADEQYF
>TRBJ2-7|TRBD1|TRBV10-2|NA
TGCGCCGGCAGTGAGTCGAAGGCAGGGGGCGAGCAGTACTTC
CAGSESKAGGEQYF
>TRBJ2-1|NA|TRBV20-1|NA
TGCAGTGCTGCGCCCGACAAGGAGCGGACCTACAATGAGCAGTTCTTC
CSAAPDKERTYNEQFF
>TRBJ2-1|NA|TRBV12-3/TRBV12-4|few
TGTGCCAGCACCGGCAGTTGGAATGAGCAGTTCTTC
CASTGSWNEQFF
>TRBJ1-1|NA|TRBV5-1|NA
TGCGCCAGCAGCCCCGGACTCCCCCGAGGGACTGAAGCTTTCTTT
CASSPGLPRGTEAFF
>TRBJ2-5|NA|TRBV6-5|NA
TGTGCCAGCAGTTACCCGGCAGGGACCGGGGGCGGGTGGGAGACCCAGTACTTC
CASSYPAGTGGGWETQYF
>TRBJ2-1|TRBD1|TRBV7-2|many
TGTGCCAGCAGTTTAGTTATAGGGACAGGGGGCTTTGAGCAGTTCTTC
CASSLVIGTGGFEQFF
>TRBJ2-5|TRBD2|TRBV13|NA
TGTGCCAGCAGCTCGGGGACTACCCCAGAGACCCAGTACTTC
CASSSGTTPETQYF
>TRBJ2-1|TRBD2|TRBV7-2|few
TGTGCCAGCAGCCTAAGGACTAGCGGGGGGGTTATTGAGCAGTTCTTC
CASSLRTSGGVIEQFF
>TRBJ2-7|NA|TRBV9|few
TGTGCCAGCAGCGTAGCTGTTGACGCCACCTACGAGCAGTACTTC
CASSVAVDATYEQYF
>TRBJ2-6|NA|TRBV29-1|many
TGCAGCGTTCGAAAGGCTGGGGCCAACGTCCTGACTTTC
CSVRKAGANVLTF
>TRBJ2-7|NA|TRBV7-9|NA
TGTGCCAGCAGCTTAGCTGAGGACCCCTACGAGCAGTACTTC
CASSLAEDPYEQYF
>TRBJ1-1|NA|TRBV12-3/TRBV12-4|few
TGTGCCAGCAGTTTTCACCAAATCAGACAGCCTGAAGCTTTCTTT
CASSFHQIRQPEAFF
>TRBJ2-5|NA|TRBV7-9|few
TGTGCCAGCAGCCTCGGAGAGTACCAAAAAGAGACCCAGTACTTC
CASSLGEYQKETQYF
>TRBJ2-7|TRBD1|TRBV27|NA
TGTGCCAGCAAACTAACGACAGGGTCGCTTCGCGAGCAGTACTTC
CASKLTTGSLREQYF
>TRBJ2-5|TRBD1|TRBV6-5|NA
TGTGCCAGCAGTCCCCCGACAGGGCTGGGAACCCAGTACTTC
CASSPPTGLGTQYF
>TRBJ2-7|TRBD1|TRBV29-1|NA
TGCAGCGTTGGGGACAGAGCTTCGCACGAGCAGTACTTC
CSVGDRASHEQYF
>TRBJ1-5|NA|TRBV20-1|few
TGCAGTGCTAGACCACAAAATCAGCCCCAGCATTTT
CSARPQNQPQHF
>TRBJ2-3|TRBD2|TRBV5-1|NA
TGCGCCAGCAGCTCCGGCCCTAGCGGGCGCACAGATACGCAGTATTTT
CASSSGPSGRTDTQYF
>TRBJ2-1|NA|TRBV5-5|few
TGTGCCAGCAGACCTAGCTACCTGTTGGGTGAGCAGTTCTTC
CASRPSYLLGEQFF
>TRBJ2-1|TRBD1|TRBV11-2|few
TGTGCCAGCAGCTTATTAGGACAGGGGCCTTACAATGAGCAGTTCTTC
CASSLLGQGPYNEQFF
>TRBJ2-1|TRBD1|TRBV28|NA
TGTGCCAGCAGTTTAAATGCAGGGGGTGAGCAGTTCTTC
CASSLNAGGEQFF
>TRBJ2-3|NA|TRBV27|NA
TGTGCCAGCAGTTGGTTAGGGGATACGCAGTATTTT
CASSWLGDTQYF
>TRBJ2-5|NA|TRBV7-2|few
TGTGCCAGCAGCTCAACAGGGACCCAGTACTTC
CASSSTGTQYF
>TRBJ1-5|NA|TRBV9|NA
TGTGCCAGCAGCGTAGGGTGGGGAGACAATCAGCCCCAGCATTTT
CASSVGWGDNQPQHF
>TRBJ2-6|NA|TRBV25-1|few
TGTGCCAGCAGTGTGGGTAGGGGGGCCCCTTCTTCTGGGGCCAACGTCCTGACTTTC
CASSVGRGAPSSGANVLTF
>TRBJ2-3|TRBD2|TRBV7-2|few
TGTGCCAGCAGCTCGGGACTAGCGGGGATGGATACGCAGTATTTT
CASSSGLAGMDTQYF